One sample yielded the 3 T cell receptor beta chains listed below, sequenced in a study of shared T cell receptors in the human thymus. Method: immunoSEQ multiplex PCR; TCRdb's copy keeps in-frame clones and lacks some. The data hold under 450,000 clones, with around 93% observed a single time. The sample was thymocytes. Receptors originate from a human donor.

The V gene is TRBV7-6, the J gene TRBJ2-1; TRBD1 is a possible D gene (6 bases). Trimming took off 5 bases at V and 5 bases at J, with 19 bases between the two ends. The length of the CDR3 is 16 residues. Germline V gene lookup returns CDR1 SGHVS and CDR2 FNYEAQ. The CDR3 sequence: CASSPERQGPNNEQFF. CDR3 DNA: TGTGCCAGCAGCCCCGAAAGGCAGGGGCCAAACAATGAGCAGTTCTTC.

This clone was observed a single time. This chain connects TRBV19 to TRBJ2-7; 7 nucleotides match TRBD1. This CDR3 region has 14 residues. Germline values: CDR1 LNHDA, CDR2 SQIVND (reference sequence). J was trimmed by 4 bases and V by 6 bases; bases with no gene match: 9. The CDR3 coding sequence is TGTGCCAGTAGCTTGCACGGGACAGAATACGAGCAGTACTTC. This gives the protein CASSLHGTEYEQYF.

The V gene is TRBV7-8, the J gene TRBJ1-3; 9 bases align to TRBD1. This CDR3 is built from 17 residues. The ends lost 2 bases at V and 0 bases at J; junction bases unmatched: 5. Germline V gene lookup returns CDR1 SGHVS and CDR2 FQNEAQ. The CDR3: CASSLIQGQGSGNTIYF. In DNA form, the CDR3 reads TGTGCCAGCAGCTTAATCCAGGGACAGGGCTCTGGAAACACCATATATTTT.